This TCR beta chain came from a study of shared clonotypes between healthy human individuals. Study-wide context: The plates for each donor numbered three CD4 naive, three CD4 memory, two CD8 naive and one CD8 memory.

Original analysis: Filtering differed because ImmunoSEQ produced junction-only sequences that carried no quality scores. Produced via immunoSEQ multiplex PCR; TCRdb's table is partial and in-frame only. The DNA gave D and trimming, while V, J and clone size come from that table. The repertoire holds millions of clones, around 90% seen once, with roughly 0.14% in the top ten. The split of CD4+ cells yielded CD45RA+ naive and CD45RA-negative memory subsets. Trimming left V 7 bases short and J 5 bases short, with 12 bases between. The V gene's germline CDR1 is SQVTM and CDR2 ANQGSEA. The CDR3 is made up of 11 amino acids.

The rearrangement joins TRBV29-1 to TRBJ2-7; D unclear. The receptor's source is a man between 18 and 29 years old in good health. Sequenced: naive CD4+ T cells sorted from blood. Subset described: CD45RA+ positively selected. For the CDR3, the DNA is TGCAGCGCCGGCCAGTCGAACGAGCAGTACTTC. Translating gives CSAGQSNEQYF.